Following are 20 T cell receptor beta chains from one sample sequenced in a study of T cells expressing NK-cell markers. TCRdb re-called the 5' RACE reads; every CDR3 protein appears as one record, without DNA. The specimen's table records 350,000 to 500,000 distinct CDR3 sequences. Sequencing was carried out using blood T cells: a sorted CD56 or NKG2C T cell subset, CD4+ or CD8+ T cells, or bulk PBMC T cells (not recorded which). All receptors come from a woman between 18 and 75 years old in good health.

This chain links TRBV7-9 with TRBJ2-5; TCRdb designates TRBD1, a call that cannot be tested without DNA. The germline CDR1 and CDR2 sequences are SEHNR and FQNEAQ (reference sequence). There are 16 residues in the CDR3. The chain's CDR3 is CASSLFLDRGQETQYF.

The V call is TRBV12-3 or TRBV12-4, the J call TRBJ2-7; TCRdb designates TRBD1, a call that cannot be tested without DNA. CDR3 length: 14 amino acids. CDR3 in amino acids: CASSLARRGYEQYF.

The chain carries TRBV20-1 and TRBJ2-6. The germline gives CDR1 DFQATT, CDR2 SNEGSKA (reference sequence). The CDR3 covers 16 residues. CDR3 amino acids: CSARSQTHSGANVLTF.

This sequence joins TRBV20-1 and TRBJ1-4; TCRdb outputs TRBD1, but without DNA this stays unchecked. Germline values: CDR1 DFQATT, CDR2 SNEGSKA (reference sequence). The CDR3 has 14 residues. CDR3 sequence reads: CSAWGGQGVRKLFF.

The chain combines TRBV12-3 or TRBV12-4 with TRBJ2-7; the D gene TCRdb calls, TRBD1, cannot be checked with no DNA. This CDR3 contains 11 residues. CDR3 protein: CASGAFYEQYF.

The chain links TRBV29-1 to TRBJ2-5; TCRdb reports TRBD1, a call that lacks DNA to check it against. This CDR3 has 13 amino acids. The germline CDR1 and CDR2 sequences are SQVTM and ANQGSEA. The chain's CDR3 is CSARQGASETQYF.

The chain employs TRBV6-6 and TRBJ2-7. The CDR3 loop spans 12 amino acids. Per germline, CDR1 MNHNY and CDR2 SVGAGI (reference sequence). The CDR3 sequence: CASTGRSHEQYF.

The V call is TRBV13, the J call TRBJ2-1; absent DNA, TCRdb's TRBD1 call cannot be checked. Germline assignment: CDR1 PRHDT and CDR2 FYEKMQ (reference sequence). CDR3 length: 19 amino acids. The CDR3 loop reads CASSPLRDSSNGLPGEQFF. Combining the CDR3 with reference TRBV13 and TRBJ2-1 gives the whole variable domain AAGVIQSPRHLIKEKRETATLKCYPIPRHDTVYWYQQGPGQDPQFLISFYEKMQSDKGSIPDRFSAQQFSDYHSELNMSSLELGDSALYFCASSPLRDSSNGLPGEQFFGPGTRLTVL.

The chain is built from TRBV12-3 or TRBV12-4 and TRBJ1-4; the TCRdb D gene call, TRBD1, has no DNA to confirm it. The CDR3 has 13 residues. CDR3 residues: CASNRQMGEKLFF.

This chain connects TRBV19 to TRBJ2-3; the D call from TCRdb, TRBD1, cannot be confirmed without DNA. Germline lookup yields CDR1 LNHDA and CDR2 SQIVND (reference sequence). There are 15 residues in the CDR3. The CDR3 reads CASSIVGTGGDTQYF.

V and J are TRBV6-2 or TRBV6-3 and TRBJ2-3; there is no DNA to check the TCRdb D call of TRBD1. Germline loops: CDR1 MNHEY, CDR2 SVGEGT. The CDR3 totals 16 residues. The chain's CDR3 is CASSSMDRGPDDTQYF.

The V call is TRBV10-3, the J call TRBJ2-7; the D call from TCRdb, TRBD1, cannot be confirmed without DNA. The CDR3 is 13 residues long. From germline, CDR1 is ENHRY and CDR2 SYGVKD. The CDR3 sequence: CATNRDIYDEQYF.

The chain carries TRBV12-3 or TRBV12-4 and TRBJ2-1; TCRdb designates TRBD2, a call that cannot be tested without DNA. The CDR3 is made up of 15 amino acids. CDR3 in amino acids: CASRSGDSVFSEQFF.

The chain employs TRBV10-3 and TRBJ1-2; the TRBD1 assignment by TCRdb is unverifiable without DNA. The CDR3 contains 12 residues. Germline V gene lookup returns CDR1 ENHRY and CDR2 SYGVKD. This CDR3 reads CAISGTGYGYTF.

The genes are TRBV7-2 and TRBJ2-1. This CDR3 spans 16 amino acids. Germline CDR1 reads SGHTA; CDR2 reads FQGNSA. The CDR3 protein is CASSLVGISAYNEQFF.

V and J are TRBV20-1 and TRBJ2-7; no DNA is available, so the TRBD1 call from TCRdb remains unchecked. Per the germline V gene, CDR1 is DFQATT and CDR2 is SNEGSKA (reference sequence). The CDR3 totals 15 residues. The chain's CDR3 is CSASPGTSAVYEQYF.

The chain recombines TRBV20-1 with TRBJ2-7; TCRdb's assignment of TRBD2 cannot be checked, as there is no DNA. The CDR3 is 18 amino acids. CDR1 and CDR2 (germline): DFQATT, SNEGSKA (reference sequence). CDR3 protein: CSARAPRLAGVLVYEQYF.

The CDR3 region is CASSVRNPQGSNQPQHF. This chain joins TRBV6-1 and TRBJ1-5; TCRdb selects TRBD1, and the lack of DNA leaves this call unchecked. Germline CDR1 reads MNHNS; CDR2 reads SASEGT. The CDR3 loop spans 17 amino acids.

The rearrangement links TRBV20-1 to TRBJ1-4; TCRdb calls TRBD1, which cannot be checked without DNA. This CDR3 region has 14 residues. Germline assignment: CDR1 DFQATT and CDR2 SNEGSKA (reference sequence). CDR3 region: CSATPRDSREKLFF.

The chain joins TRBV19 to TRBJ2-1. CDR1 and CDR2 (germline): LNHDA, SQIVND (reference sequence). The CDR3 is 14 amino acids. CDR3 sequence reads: CASLDGGSYNEQFF.